The 29 T cell receptor beta chains given below trace back to one sample, sequenced in a study of memory CD4+ T cells and cytomegalovirus serostatus. The assay was immunoSEQ multiplex PCR, and TCRdb's table has in-frame clones only and misses some. The repertoire holds around 84,000 clones, with around 80% as singletons. The sort gate was single viable CD3+CD4+CD8-CD45RO+ cells for memory CD4+ T cells. The source material was memory CD4+ T cells from blood. All receptors derive from an adult in good health and CMV-seronegative.

This chain's CDR3 is CAWSSSADTQYF. The CDR3 DNA is TGTGCCTGGAGTTCTTCGGCTGATACGCAGTATTTT. J is TRBJ2-3 and V is TRBV30; unclear D gene. Germline-derived CDR1 and CDR2 are GTSNPN and SVGIG (reference sequence). The V gene lost 2 bases and the J gene lost 6 bases, with 9 bases spanning the gap. The CDR3 runs to 12 residues.

The chain joins TRBV14 to TRBJ1-6; a possible D gene is TRBD1 (5 bases). Germline CDR1 reads SGHDN; CDR2 reads FVKESK. The CDR3 totals 14 residues. The V gene lost 2 bases and the J gene lost 10 bases, with 12 bases spanning the gap. The CDR3 DNA sequence: TGTGCCAGCAGCCAACTACGGACATCGTCACCCCTCCACTTT. Translation: CASSQLRTSSPLHF.

V is TRBV27 and J is TRBJ1-3; D not certain. The germline CDR1 and CDR2 sequences are MNHEY and SMNVEV (reference sequence). This CDR3 region has 15 residues. Trimming took off 1 base at V and 0 bases at J, with 7 bases between the two ends. In DNA form, the CDR3 reads TGTGCCAGCAGTTTATTCGGAATCTCTGGAAACACCATATATTTT. It encodes CASSLFGISGNTIYF.

The chain has TRBV10-3 and TRBJ2-1; D ambiguous. The ends were cut back, 8 bases at V and 2 bases at J, with 10 bases in the middle. Per the germline V gene, CDR1 is ENHRY and CDR2 is SYGVKD. The CDR3 is 13 amino acids. The CDR3 DNA sequence: TGTGCCATCTTGTCAGGACCCTACAATGAGCAGTTCTTC. This sequence encodes CAILSGPYNEQFF.

The chain links TRBV20-1 to TRBJ1-1; no clear D. This CDR3 contains 11 residues. V lost 1 base and J lost 7, with 7 bases in between. Germline V gene sequence: CDR1 DFQATT, CDR2 SNEGSKA (reference sequence). CDR3 protein: CSARVQIEAFF. CDR3 nucleotides: TGCAGTGCTAGAGTCCAGATTGAAGCTTTCTTT.

V gene TRBV7-9 combines with J gene TRBJ1-5; possibly TRBD1 for D (5 bases). The CDR3 covers 15 residues. The germline V gene encodes CDR1 SEHNR and CDR2 FQNEAQ (reference sequence). V lost 3 bases, J lost 5 bases, and 14 bases lay in between. The CDR3 DNA sequence: TGTGCCAGCAGCTTTCAGGGAGGGTCGGATCAGCCCCAGCATTTT. It translates to CASSFQGGSDQPQHF. Based on the CDR3 plus reference TRBV7-9 and TRBJ1-5, the full variable domain is DTGVSQNPRHKITKRGQNVTFRCDPISEHNRLYWYRQTLGQGPEFLTYFQNEAQLEKSRLLSDRFSAERPKGSFSTLEIQRTEQGDSAMYLCASSFQGGSDQPQHFGDGTRLSIL.

The chain recombines TRBV7-6 with TRBJ1-5; no clear D. With 5 bases removed from V and 2 bases from J, the gap between germline ends came to 13 bases. CDR3 length: 15 amino acids. CDR1 is SGHVS and CDR2 is FNYEAQ in the germline V gene. The CDR3 DNA sequence: TGTGCCAGCAGCCTGGGAGGTACGGGCAATCAGCCCCAGCATTTT. Residues: CASSLGGTGNQPQHF.

V and J are TRBV5-1 and TRBJ2-5; tentative D call: TRBD2 (6 bases). The CDR3 is made up of 13 amino acids. Germline CDR1 and CDR2: SGHRS and YFSETQ. Trimming removed 0 bases at V and 4 bases at J, with 7 bases between. As DNA, the CDR3 is TGCGCCAGCAGCTTGGGGGGAGGAGAGACCCAGTACTTC. The encoded protein is CASSLGGGETQYF.

The gene calls are TRBV5-1 and TRBJ2-5, with D uncertain. The CDR3 runs 13 residues. V was pared by 2 bases and J by 2 bases, with 7 bases between. The germline V gene has CDR1 SGHRS and CDR2 YFSETQ. The CDR3 here is CASSLNGQETQYF. The CDR3 DNA reads TGCGCCAGCAGCTTAAATGGACAAGAGACCCAGTACTTC.

The chain couples TRBV5-6 to TRBJ2-5, with a weak D call TRBD1 (5 bases). V was cut by 3 bases and J by 5 bases, with 5 bases left in between. The CDR3 covers 11 residues. Per germline, CDR1 SGHDT and CDR2 YYEEEE. CDR3 DNA sequence: TGTGCCAGCAGCTACAGGGAGACCCAGTACTTC. This gives the protein CASSYRETQYF.

This chain connects TRBV18 to TRBJ1-1, with D possibly being TRBD1 (5 bases). The CDR3 spans 14 residues. V lost 2 bases and J 0 bases, leaving 7 bases between the germline ends. Germline lookup yields CDR1 KGHSH and CDR2 LQKENI. The CDR3 spells CASSPATVNTEAFF. In DNA, the CDR3 is TGTGCCAGCTCACCAGCGACAGTGAACACTGAAGCTTTCTTT.

This chain joins TRBV6-1 and TRBJ2-5; D is unclear. Germline V gives CDR1 MNHNS, CDR2 SASEGT. The V end lost 5 bases, the J end lost 0 bases, and 10 bases lay between the germline ends. This CDR3 has 14 amino acids. The CDR3 here is CASSSQPYQETQYF. CDR3 DNA sequence: TGTGCCAGCAGTTCACAACCTTACCAAGAGACCCAGTACTTC.

This chain connects TRBV9 to TRBJ1-2; no firm D call. CDR1 is SGDLS, CDR2 YYNGEE, per germline. Trimming pared 2 bases from V and 7 bases from J, leaving 6 bases between. This CDR3 is 11 amino acids long. In nucleotides, the CDR3 is TGTGCCAGCAGCGTGGGGTTTGGCTACACCTTC. It encodes CASSVGFGYTF.

This clone was counted between two and nine times. The chain links TRBV29-1 to TRBJ1-1; TRBD1 agrees at 10 bases. This CDR3 is 13 amino acids long. J was trimmed by 0 bases and V by 6 bases; bases with no gene match: 1. CDR1 and CDR2 from the germline V gene are SQVTM and ANQGSEA. The CDR3 protein is CSVGTGVNTEAFF. The CDR3, as DNA: TGCAGCGTCGGGACAGGGGTGAACACTGAAGCTTTCTTT.

V gene TRBV6-5 combines with J gene TRBJ1-2; tentatively, D is TRBD1 (5 bases). Deletions cut 6 bases from V and 8 bases from J, with 22 bases between. CDR1 is MNHEY and CDR2 is SVGAGI in the germline V gene. The CDR3 extends over 15 amino acids. The CDR3 DNA reads TGTGCCAGCAGCGGAGATCTAGCCACAGGAAGGGGCTACACCTTC. It yields the protein CASSGDLATGRGYTF.

This clone was seen just once. V is TRBV6-5 and J is TRBJ1-4, with D possibly being TRBD1 (6 bases). The germline V gene encodes CDR1 MNHEY and CDR2 SVGAGI. The CDR3 is 16 residues long. V lost 0 bases, J lost 3 bases, and 11 bases lay in between. CDR3 DNA sequence: TGTGCCAGCAGTTACTCGGGGGCGGTTTCTAATGAAAAACTGTTTTTT. It translates to CASSYSGAVSNEKLFF.

The chain's CDR3 is CASSGSTRSRNEQFF. The CDR3 DNA reads as TGTGCCAGCTCAGGCAGTACTAGGTCGAGAAATGAGCAGTTCTTC. V and J are TRBV18 and TRBJ2-1, with D tentatively TRBD2 (5 bases). Germline assignment: CDR1 KGHSH and CDR2 LQKENI. The CDR3 consists of 15 residues. Trimming stripped 5 bases from V and 7 bases from J, with 18 bases between.

The chain is built from TRBV5-1 and TRBJ1-1; the D gene is possibly TRBD1 (6 bases). With 5 bases removed from V and 3 bases from J, the gap between germline ends came to 14 bases. Germline lookup yields CDR1 SGHRS and CDR2 YFSETQ. This CDR3 comprises 14 residues. The CDR3 region is CASRLQGGDTEAFF. CDR3 coding DNA: TGCGCCAGCAGATTACAGGGAGGGGACACTGAAGCTTTCTTT.

The J gene is TRBJ1-2, the V gene TRBV6-1; 7 positions agree with TRBD1. The V gene's germline CDR1 is MNHNS and CDR2 SASEGT. V lost 3 bases to trimming and J lost 3 bases; unmatched junction nucleotides: 7. The CDR3 is made up of 15 amino acids. The CDR3 nucleotides are TGTGCCAGCAGTGAGTCAGGGGGTCGGTACTATGGCTACACCTTC. Its protein product is CASSESGGRYYGYTF.

The rearrangement links TRBV6-1 to TRBJ1-1; D not certain. V was shortened by 0 bases and J by 9 bases, with 14 bases between the two germline ends. This CDR3 comprises 14 residues. Germline assignment: CDR1 MNHNS and CDR2 SASEGT. The CDR3 DNA reads TGTGCCAGCAGTGAAGCGCAAGCGGGGTACAAAGCTTTCTTT. Translated, it gives CASSEAQAGYKAFF.

This clone appeared once. This sequence joins TRBV5-1 and TRBJ2-5; 7 bases are shared with TRBD1. The germline V gene encodes CDR1 SGHRS and CDR2 YFSETQ. V shed 1 base and J 5 bases; nucleotides not matched to a gene: 5. This CDR3 is built from 14 residues. The DNA of the CDR3 is TGCGCCAGCAGCTTGTTAAAGGGGGCTGAGACCCAGTACTTC. Residues: CASSLLKGAETQYF.

The J gene is TRBJ2-7, the V gene TRBV2; no clear D gene. Germline values: CDR1 SNHLY, CDR2 FYNNEI. Trimming took off 7 bases at V and 0 bases at J, with 10 bases between the two ends. This CDR3 contains 13 residues. For the CDR3, the DNA is TGTGCCAGCAATAAGGCCGTCTCCTACGAGCAGTACTTC. Protein: CASNKAVSYEQYF.

In regard to this clone: Additional DNA sequences in this sample encode the identical CDR3. The chain joins TRBV9 to TRBJ2-1, with TRBD2 matching 12 bases. In germline, CDR1 is SGDLS, CDR2 YYNGEE. V shed 3 bases, J shed 5 bases, and the junction held 3 bases outside the gene matches. The length of the CDR3 is 15 residues. The CDR3 region is CASSGGLAGHNEQFF. CDR3 nucleotides: TGTGCCAGCAGCGGGGGACTAGCGGGCCACAATGAGCAGTTCTTC.

The chain carries TRBV28 and TRBJ1-3; D not resolved. The CDR3 totals 12 residues. From germline, CDR1 is MDHEN and CDR2 SYDVKM. Trimming removed 6 bases from V and 0 bases from J, with 3 bases in between. In DNA form, the CDR3 reads TGTGCCAGCAGGAGCTCTGGAAACACCATATATTTT. This codes for CASRSSGNTIYF.

The chain combines TRBV19 with TRBJ1-3; 7 bases match TRBD1. From germline, CDR1 is LNHDA and CDR2 SQIVND (reference sequence). The CDR3 is 16 amino acids. V was clipped by 5 bases and J by 2 bases; unmatched bases: 9. In nucleotides, the CDR3 is TGTGCCAGTAGTCCCCTGGACAGGATTACTGGAAACACCATATATTTT. Protein: CASSPLDRITGNTIYF.

The chain combines TRBV7-8 with TRBJ2-7, with TRBD2 matching 10 bases. CDR1 SGHVS and CDR2 FQNEAQ come from the germline V gene. Trimming cost V 2 bases and J 2 bases; bases outside gene matches: 6. The CDR3 runs 16 residues. In DNA, the CDR3 is TGTGCCAGCAGCTTAAGGCGGAGCGGGGGGGCCTACGAGCAGTACTTC. It codes for CASSLRRSGGAYEQYF.

J is TRBJ2-2 and V is TRBV10-3, with 11 bases lining up with TRBD2. Trimming cost V 5 bases and J 1 base; bases outside gene matches: 3. The CDR3 covers 16 residues. CDR1 and CDR2 (germline): ENHRY, SYGVKD. CDR3 loop: CAISRTSGLNTGELFF. The CDR3 nucleotides are TGTGCCATCAGTAGGACTAGCGGGTTGAACACCGGGGAGCTGTTTTTT.

The chain carries TRBV7-2 and TRBJ1-2; D not resolved. The CDR3 spans 13 residues. Germline V gives CDR1 SGHTA, CDR2 FQGNSA. Trimming removed 0 bases at V and 7 bases at J, with 9 bases between. The CDR3 DNA reads TGTGCCAGCAGCTTAGCGGAGGGATCTGGCTACACCTTC. The encoded protein is CASSLAEGSGYTF.

V gene TRBV19 combines with J gene TRBJ2-1, with 7 bases lining up with TRBD2. The CDR3 consists of 15 residues. V lost 3 bases to trimming and J lost 0 bases; unmatched junction nucleotides: 2. From germline, CDR1 is LNHDA and CDR2 SQIVND (reference sequence). CDR3 residues: CASSISGGSYNEQFF. The CDR3 coding sequence is TGTGCCAGTAGTATTTCGGGGGGCTCCTACAATGAGCAGTTCTTC. Together with reference TRBV19 and TRBJ2-1, the CDR3 gives the full variable domain: DGGITQSPKYLFRKEGQNVTLSCEQNLNHDAMYWYRQDPGQGLRLIYYSQIVNDFQKGDIAEGYSVSREKKESFPLTVTSAQKNPTAFYLCASSISGGSYNEQFFGPGTRLTVL.